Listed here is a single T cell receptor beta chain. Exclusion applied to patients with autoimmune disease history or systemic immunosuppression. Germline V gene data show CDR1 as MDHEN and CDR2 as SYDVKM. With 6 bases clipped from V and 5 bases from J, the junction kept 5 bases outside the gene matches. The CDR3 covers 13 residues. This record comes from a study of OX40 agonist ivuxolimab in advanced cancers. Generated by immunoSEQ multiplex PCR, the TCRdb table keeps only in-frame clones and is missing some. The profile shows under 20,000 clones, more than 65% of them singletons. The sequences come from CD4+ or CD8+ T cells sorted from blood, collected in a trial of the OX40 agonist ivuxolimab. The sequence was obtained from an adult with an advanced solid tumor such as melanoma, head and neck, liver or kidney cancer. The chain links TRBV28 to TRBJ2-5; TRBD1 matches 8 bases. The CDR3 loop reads CASRNRGWETQYF. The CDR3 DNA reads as TGTGCCAGCAGGAACAGGGGGTGGGAGACCCAGTACTTC.